The 21 T cell receptor beta chains given below trace back to one sample, sequenced in a study of identical twins. MiXCR, run by TCRdb on the 5' RACE reads, gives a single entry per CDR3 protein. The repertoire consists of some 630,000 distinct CDR3 sequences, with roughly 6.6% occurring once and the leading ten covering around 1.6%. These data were likewise used in another study, on yellow fever vaccine responses in identical twins.

Sequencing was done on a sample of PBMCs. All receptors derive from a woman younger than 30 in good health.

This clonotype occurred many times. The chain recombines TRBV29-1 with TRBJ2-3, with D perhaps matching TRBD2 (5 bases). Trimming removed 5 bases from V and 2 bases from J, with 17 bases in between. The CDR3 covers 15 residues. Germline V gene lookup returns CDR1 SQVTM and CDR2 ANQGSEA. CDR3 amino acids: CSVPASGINTDTQYF. The CDR3 region has the DNA TGCAGCGTTCCCGCGTCGGGGATTAACACAGATACGCAGTATTTT.

This sequence joins TRBV12-3 or TRBV12-4 and TRBJ2-1; TRBD1 is a possible D gene (6 bases). The CDR3 loop spans 16 amino acids. V was clipped by 5 bases and J by 2 bases, with 16 bases between them. The CDR3 region is CASSDNRVRTYNEQFF. The CDR3 nucleotides are TGTGCCAGCAGTGACAACAGGGTACGAACCTACAATGAGCAGTTCTTC.

This rearrangement joins TRBV27 to TRBJ2-6; 10 bases agree with TRBD1. Germline V gene sequence: CDR1 MNHEY, CDR2 SMNVEV (reference sequence). V lost 6 bases to trimming and J lost 2 bases; unmatched junction nucleotides: 16. The CDR3 is 20 residues long. Here the CDR3 reads CASRVEPRDRGSPGANVLTF. CDR3 bases: TGTGCCAGCAGGGTAGAACCCCGGGACAGGGGCTCACCTGGGGCCAACGTCCTGACTTTC.

This clonotype was seen at least ten times. The CDR3 DNA follows: TGCGCCAGCAGCTCGCGGGACTGGCCGAACACCGGGGAGCTGTTTTTT. As protein: CASSSRDWPNTGELFF. V and J are TRBV5-1 and TRBJ2-2, with a possible D match to TRBD2 (6 bases). Trimming took off 3 bases at V and 0 bases at J, with 12 bases between the two ends. Germline V gene sequence: CDR1 SGHRS, CDR2 YFSETQ. This CDR3 has 16 amino acids. Combining the CDR3 with reference TRBV5-1 and TRBJ2-2 gives the whole variable domain KAGVTQTPRYLIKTRGQQVTLSCSPISGHRSVSWYQQTPGQGLQFLFEYFSETQRNKGNFPGRFSGRQFSNSRSEMNVSTLELGDSALYLCASSSRDWPNTGELFFGEGSRLTVL.

The V call is TRBV28, the J call TRBJ1-5; the match to TRBD1 covers 7 bases. This CDR3 comprises 15 residues. Germline CDR1 reads MDHEN; CDR2 reads SYDVKM. V gave up 4 bases and J gave up 2 bases; unmatched junction bases: 5. CDR3 coding DNA: TGTGCCAGCAGTTCCGCAGGACAGGGCAATCAGCCCCAGCATTTT. Amino acids: CASSSAGQGNQPQHF.

The chain combines TRBV24-1 with TRBJ2-5; 11 nucleotides match TRBD1. The CDR3 covers 16 residues. With V trimmed by 4 bases and J by 5 bases, 8 bases remained unmatched. Germline CDR1 reads KGHDR; CDR2 reads SFDVKD. CDR3 region: CATSDPGTGGSETQYF. The DNA of the CDR3 is TGTGCCACCAGTGACCCCGGGACAGGGGGATCGGAGACCCAGTACTTC.

This clonotype was observed a handful of times. The rearrangement uses TRBV29-1 and TRBJ1-1; D remains unclear. Germline V gives CDR1 SQVTM, CDR2 ANQGSEA. V lost 5 bases, J lost 2 bases, and 12 bases lay in between. This CDR3 has 13 amino acids. CDR3 protein: CSVSAGPNTEAFF. The DNA of the CDR3 is TGCAGCGTTTCGGCGGGCCCCAACACTGAAGCTTTCTTT.

This clonotype was picked up many times. CDR3 sequence: CSATTGTSYNEQFF. CDR3 nucleotides: TGCAGTGCCACAACCGGGACTTCGTACAATGAGCAGTTCTTC. This chain links TRBV20-1 with TRBJ2-1, with a tentative D call TRBD2 (6 bases). Between the trimmed V and J ends, which lost 6 bases and 4 bases, there was a span of 16 bases. The CDR3 is made up of 14 amino acids. The germline gives CDR1 DFQATT, CDR2 SNEGSKA (reference sequence).

This clonotype was observed many times. The chain combines TRBV12-3 or TRBV12-4 with TRBJ2-3, with 9 nucleotides matching TRBD2. Trimming cost V 2 bases and J 7 bases; bases outside gene matches: 10. The CDR3 has 16 amino acids. The CDR3, as DNA: TGTGCCAGCAGTTTAACCGGCGGGAGGGCCCTCCATACGCAGTATTTT. Translated, it gives CASSLTGGRALHTQYF.

CDR3 sequence (DNA): TGCGCCAGCAGCTTGGGTTTCGGGACTAGCGGGACCGGGGCCAACGTCCTGACTTTC. Its translation is CASSLGFGTSGTGANVLTF. The chain has TRBV5-1 and TRBJ2-6, with 13 nucleotides matching TRBD2. The J segment lost 4 bases and the V segment lost 0 bases, leaving 7 bases of the junction unmatched. Germline-derived CDR1 and CDR2 are SGHRS and YFSETQ. The CDR3 has 19 residues.

This clonotype was seen a handful of times. This chain joins TRBV28 and TRBJ1-1; a weak D match, TRBD1 (5 bases). Trimming stripped 7 bases from V and 1 base from J, with 13 bases between. Germline CDR1 is MDHEN and CDR2 is SYDVKM. This CDR3 has 14 residues. CDR3 residues: CASTPGGRNTEAFF. Written as DNA, the CDR3 is TGTGCCAGCACCCCCGGGGGGAGGAACACTGAAGCTTTCTTT.

This clonotype was observed a few times. The chain is built from TRBV29-1 and TRBJ1-1; unclear D gene. Germline values: CDR1 SQVTM, CDR2 ANQGSEA. The V end was cut by 7 bases, the J end by 7 bases, with 13 bases between. The CDR3 sequence is 11 residues long. The CDR3 sequence is CSAQVSIEAFF. CDR3 nucleotides: TGCAGCGCTCAGGTGTCGATTGAAGCTTTCTTT.

J is TRBJ2-5 and V is TRBV2; 11 nucleotides agree with TRBD2. After removal of 6 bases from V and 5 bases from J, the junction contained 11 bases not matched to a gene. The CDR3 is 16 residues long. Looked up from germline, CDR1 is SNHLY and CDR2 is FYNNEI. The CDR3 nucleotides read TGTGCCAGCAGAGAAACACTAGCGGGAGTGGTGGAGACCCAGTACTTC. It codes for CASRETLAGVVETQYF.

The chain combines TRBV3-1 with TRBJ2-7, with TRBD2 matching over 11 bases. The CDR3 has 17 residues. Per germline, CDR1 LGHDT and CDR2 YNNKEL (reference sequence). Trimming took 1 base from V and 2 from J; bases not matched to a gene: 7. CDR3 bases: TGTGCCAGCAGCCAAGGTGCGCGACTAGCGGGACCCTACGAGCAGTACTTC. Protein sequence: CASSQGARLAGPYEQYF.

This chain uses TRBV3-1 with TRBJ1-5; D unclear. The germline gives CDR1 LGHDT, CDR2 YNNKEL (reference sequence). The CDR3 is made up of 13 amino acids. V lost 3 bases, J lost 9 bases, and 12 bases lay in between. The CDR3, as DNA: TGTGCCAGCAGCCAGTCCCCCACCGGGCCCCAGCATTTT. This sequence encodes CASSQSPTGPQHF.

This clonotype was seen at least ten times. The rearrangement uses TRBV24-1 and TRBJ2-3; 8 bases match TRBD1. The V gene end was trimmed by 3 bases and the J gene end by 2 bases; junction bases not matched to a gene: 3. Germline loops: CDR1 KGHDR, CDR2 SFDVKD. This CDR3 is 15 amino acids long. CDR3 region: CATSDLGQDTDTQYF. In DNA form, the CDR3 reads TGTGCCACCAGTGATCTGGGACAGGACACAGATACGCAGTATTTT.

The CDR3 is CASSLGGSSSYNSPLHF. CDR3 nucleotide sequence: TGCGCCAGCAGCTTGGGGGGCTCGAGCTCCTATAATTCACCCCTCCACTTT. The chain links TRBV5-1 to TRBJ1-6; D may be TRBD1 (5 bases). Germline assignment: CDR1 SGHRS and CDR2 YFSETQ. The CDR3 contains 17 residues. V was trimmed by 0 bases and J by 0 bases, leaving 10 bases between them.

This clonotype was seen a few times. The gene calls are TRBV7-9 and TRBJ1-1; D unclear. V lost 4 bases and J lost 0, with 9 bases in between. The CDR3 has 14 residues. Germline V gene data show CDR1 as SEHNR and CDR2 as FQNEAQ (reference sequence). CDR3 loop: CASSWQAVNTEAFF. The CDR3 coding sequence is TGTGCCAGCAGCTGGCAGGCCGTGAACACTGAAGCTTTCTTT. The whole variable domain, filled in from reference TRBV7-9 and TRBJ1-1, reads DTGVSQNPRHKITKRGQNVTFRCDPISEHNRLYWYRQTLGQGPEFLTYFQNEAQLEKSRLLSDRFSAERPKGSFSTLEIQRTEQGDSAMYLCASSWQAVNTEAFFGQGTRLTVV.

This chain links TRBV6-5 with TRBJ1-6, with 9 bases identical to TRBD1. The germline V gene has CDR1 MNHEY and CDR2 SVGAGI. This CDR3 comprises 16 residues. Losses at the gene ends were 1 base for V and 7 bases for J; bases not matched to a gene: 5. CDR3 bases: TGTGCCAGCAGTTACTATCCCGGGACAGGGAATTCACCCCTCCACTTT. It encodes CASSYYPGTGNSPLHF.

The chain employs TRBV6-6 and TRBJ2-7, with D tentatively TRBD1 (6 bases). V was shortened by 5 bases and J by 0 bases, with 8 bases between the two germline ends. The CDR3 totals 13 residues. CDR1 is MNHNY and CDR2 is SVGAGI in the germline V gene (reference sequence). CDR3: CASSRTDSYEQYV. CDR3 DNA: TGTGCCAGCAGTCGGACAGACTCCTACGAGCAGTACGTC.

Many counts were recorded for this clonotype. V is TRBV15 and J is TRBJ2-5; D remains unclear. The germline V gene has CDR1 LNHNV and CDR2 YYDKDF (reference sequence). V was shortened by 1 base and J by 5 bases, with 5 bases between the two germline ends. The CDR3 spans 12 residues. CDR3 protein: CATSRVGETQYF. In DNA form, the CDR3 reads TGTGCCACCAGCAGAGTAGGGGAGACCCAGTACTTC. Full variable domain (missing parts from reference TRBV15 and TRBJ2-5): DAMVIQNPRYQVTQFGKPVTLSCSQTLNHNVMYWYQQKSSQAPKLLFHYYDKDFNNEADTPDNFQSRRPNTSFCFLDIRSPGLGDTAMYLCATSRVGETQYFGPGTRLLVL.